This T cell receptor beta chain was documented in a study of blood T cell repertoires in COVID-19. Whole-study context: The United States, Italy and Spain were the sources of the acute and convalescent COVID-19 samples. In each case, the material was cDNA or gDNA derived from T cells, B-cell-depleted T cells, or PBMCs.

As originally analysed: It was from reference gene primer amplification that nucleated cell counts were estimated. Some clones are missing from TCRdb's copy, which holds only in-frame ones; the method was immunoSEQ multiplex PCR. V and J calls and clone size are as listed in that table; D and trimming were resolved from the DNA. The sample consists of over 200,000 clones, 65% to 90% of them appearing once. The sequenced sample consisted of peripheral blood. This receptor was identified in a human donor in a cohort sampled during active COVID-19.

Here the CDR3 reads CASSFTDYNTEAFF. The CDR3 DNA sequence: TGTGCCAGCAGCTTTACAGACTATAACACTGAAGCTTTCTTT. The V and J genes are TRBV11-2 and TRBJ1-1; D is ambiguous. CDR3 length: 14 residues. V was cut by 3 bases and J by 2 bases, with 10 bases left in between. Germline CDR1 SGHAT, CDR2 FQNNGV.